This T cell receptor (beta chain) was sequenced for a study of human T cells and chemical hapten exposure. At the level of the study: Small pooled library volume differences mainly caused per-sample TCR yield variation.

The study extracted total RNA from unfractionated whole blood. The study's library attached unique molecular identifiers to single cDNA molecules. In the original processing: From roughly 23,000 to 700,000 TCRs were found per sample, with a median of 95,638. TCRdb called the reads again in MiXCR, with one record for every CDR3 protein. The V and J calls and clone size are TCRdb's, not the authors'. The table has fewer than 150,000 distinct CDR3 sequences, over 6.5% seen once. Germline loops: CDR1 DFQATT, CDR2 SNEGSKA (reference sequence). The length of the CDR3 is 13 residues. V was trimmed by 6 bases and J by 2 bases, leaving 12 bases between them. This clonotype was seen at least ten times. Its antigen is unidentified. Findings and limits, study-wide: Counts of TCRs above 1 in 1000 frequency stayed unchanged with DPC sensitization.

Sample: whole blood. This receptor was taken from a human donor in good health. Some clones in this sample may be carry-over from other donors' samples. The rearrangement joins TRBV20-1 to TRBJ2-3; TRBD1 might be the D (6 bases). The CDR3 bases are TGCAGTGCCGGGTCGGGACACACAGATACGCAGTATTTT. Its protein is CSAGSGHTDTQYF.